This T cell receptor (beta chain) was identified during a study of post-analysis software for immune sequencing data. Study background: Included courses were relapsing-remitting and secondary progressive multiple sclerosis; progressive-relapsing multiple sclerosis was also included. Study-level results: Samples made in the same batch grouped tightly together by F measure.

With regard to this clonotype: Its antigen is not known.

Prepared TCR beta cDNA libraries contained unique molecular identifiers. TCRdb used MiXCR to reprocess the PCR reads, holding one entry per CDR3 protein. The data contain around 500,000 distinct CDR3 sequences, under 40% of them singletons. Sequenced: blood. The source is a girl aged 2 to 17 with multiple sclerosis.

For the CDR3, the DNA is TGTGCCATCAGTGAGTCTGCTAGCACAGATACGCAGTATTTT. Translating gives CAISESASTDTQYF. The chain links TRBV10-3 to TRBJ2-3, with D unresolved. The CDR3 is 14 amino acids. The germline V and J ends were trimmed by 0 bases and 0 bases, with 4 bases remaining between them. Germline V lookup: CDR1 ENHRY, CDR2 SYGVKD.